Below, 10 T cell receptor beta chains from the same sample are listed, as sequenced in a study of CD8 T cells in ankylosing spondylitis. TCRdb itself ran the 5' RACE reads through MiXCR, one entry per CDR3 protein. The sample shows around 300,000 distinct CDR3 sequences, roughly 12% of them seen only once. Sequenced sample: blood, either unsorted or a sorted T cell fraction (not recorded which). The receptor set was obtained from a female donor with ankylosing spondylitis or in good health (not recorded which).

In DNA form, the CDR3 reads TGTGCCATGGGACAGGGGGCACTGACAGATACGCAGTATTTT. Its protein is CAMGQGALTDTQYF. The chain has TRBV10-3 and TRBJ2-3, with 12 bases matching TRBD1. Germline CDR1 reads ENHRY; CDR2 reads SYGVKD. There are 14 residues in the CDR3. Trimming at V came to 9 bases and at J to 3 bases, leaving 4 bases not matched to a gene.

The V and J genes are TRBV5-1 and TRBJ2-1, with D tentatively TRBD2 (6 bases). CDR3 length: 17 amino acids. Germline CDR1 SGHRS, CDR2 YFSETQ. V was trimmed by 5 bases and J by 5 bases, leaving 23 bases between them. The chain's CDR3 is CASSYNLPGVRNNEQFF. As DNA, the CDR3 is TGCGCCAGCAGTTACAATCTTCCGGGAGTTAGAAACAATGAGCAGTTCTTC.

This sequence joins TRBV5-1 and TRBJ2-7; D is unclear. V dropped 0 bases and J dropped 7 bases, with 11 bases sitting between them. CDR1 and CDR2 from the germline V gene are SGHRS and YFSETQ. CDR3 length: 13 residues. CDR3 sequence: CASSLATDGEQYF. CDR3 nucleotide sequence: TGCGCCAGCAGCTTGGCCACCGACGGGGAGCAGTACTTC. The complete variable domain, with remaining parts taken from reference TRBV5-1 and TRBJ2-7, reads KAGVTQTPRYLIKTRGQQVTLSCSPISGHRSVSWYQQTPGQGLQFLFEYFSETQRNKGNFPGRFSGRQFSNSRSEMNVSTLELGDSALYLCASSLATDGEQYFGPGTRLTVT.

This clonotype occurred a few times. Here the CDR3 reads CASSVSDLRVQPQHF. The CDR3 DNA sequence: TGTGCCAGCAGTGTGTCGGATCTGAGAGTGCAGCCCCAGCATTTT. The V and J genes are TRBV6-1 and TRBJ1-5, with D unclear. Germline V gene data show CDR1 as MNHNS and CDR2 as SASEGT. Trimming pared 4 bases from V and 7 bases from J, leaving 17 bases between. This CDR3 comprises 15 residues.

The chain employs TRBV10-1 and TRBJ2-1; 7 bases agree with TRBD1. V was pared by 3 bases and J by 8 bases, with 13 bases of the junction left unmatched. Germline loops: CDR1 WNHNN, CDR2 SYGVQD (reference sequence). The CDR3 is 16 amino acids. CDR3 in amino acids: CASSDPGTERIYEQFF. CDR3 in DNA: TGCGCCAGCAGTGATCCAGGGACAGAGCGGATTTATGAGCAGTTCTTC.

This clonotype was seen repeatedly, ten times or more. The CDR3 loop is CSATGGVTYTEAFF. For the CDR3, the DNA is TGCAGTGCTACAGGGGGCGTTACGTACACTGAAGCTTTCTTT. This rearrangement joins TRBV20-1 to TRBJ1-1; 8 nucleotides match TRBD1. In germline, CDR1 is DFQATT, CDR2 SNEGSKA (reference sequence). V lost 4 bases, J lost 3 bases, and 7 bases stayed unmatched. The CDR3 has 14 residues.

The chain has TRBV11-2 and TRBJ2-7; 11 positions match TRBD2. The length of the CDR3 is 15 residues. The ends lost 2 bases at V and 6 bases at J; junction bases unmatched: 6. Germline V gene data show CDR1 as SGHAT and CDR2 as FQNNGV. The CDR3 DNA reads TGTGCCAGCAGCTTACCGGGACTAGCGGCTCCCGAGCAGTACTTC. This encodes CASSLPGLAAPEQYF.

This chain joins TRBV27 and TRBJ2-2; 7 nucleotides match TRBD2. The CDR3 contains 16 residues. V was clipped by 2 bases and J by 0 bases; unmatched bases: 3. Germline V gene data show CDR1 as MNHEY and CDR2 as SMNVEV (reference sequence). CDR3 bases: TGTGCCAGCAGTTTAATCGGGGGGTCGAACACCGGGGAGCTGTTTTTT. Its protein is CASSLIGGSNTGELFF.

At least ten counts were recorded for this clonotype. The chain uses TRBV29-1 and TRBJ1-6; a possible D gene is TRBD1 (5 bases). Trimming removed 3 bases from V and 7 bases from J, with 16 bases in between. The CDR3 length is 15 residues. Germline V lookup: CDR1 SQVTM, CDR2 ANQGSEA. CDR3 bases: TGCAGCGTTGACTACGGGACGGAACGGAATTCACCCCTCCACTTT. Its protein is CSVDYGTERNSPLHF.

This clonotype appeared many times. The gene calls are TRBV28 and TRBJ2-3; D not resolved. The V end lost 5 bases, the J end lost 12 bases, and 15 bases lay between the germline ends. Germline-derived CDR1 and CDR2 are MDHEN and SYDVKM. The CDR3 runs 12 residues. This CDR3 reads CASSPLARSQYF. CDR3 nucleotides: TGTGCCAGCAGTCCTTTGGCCCGCTCTCAGTATTTT.